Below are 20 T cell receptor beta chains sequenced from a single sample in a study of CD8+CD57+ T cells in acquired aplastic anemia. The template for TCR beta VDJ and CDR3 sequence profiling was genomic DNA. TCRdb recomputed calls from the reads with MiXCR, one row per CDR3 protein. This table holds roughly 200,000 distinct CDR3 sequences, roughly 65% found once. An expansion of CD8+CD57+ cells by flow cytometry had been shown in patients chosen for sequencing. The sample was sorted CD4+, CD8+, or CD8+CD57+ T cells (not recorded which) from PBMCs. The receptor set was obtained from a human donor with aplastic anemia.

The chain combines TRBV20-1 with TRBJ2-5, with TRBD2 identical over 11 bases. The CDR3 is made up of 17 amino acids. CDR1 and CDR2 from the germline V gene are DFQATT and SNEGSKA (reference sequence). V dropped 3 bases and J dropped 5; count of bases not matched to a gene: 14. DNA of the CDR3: TGCAGTGCTAGTGGAGGGCACATAGCGGGGGGGCTTGAGACCCAGTACTTC. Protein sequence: CSASGGHIAGGLETQYF.

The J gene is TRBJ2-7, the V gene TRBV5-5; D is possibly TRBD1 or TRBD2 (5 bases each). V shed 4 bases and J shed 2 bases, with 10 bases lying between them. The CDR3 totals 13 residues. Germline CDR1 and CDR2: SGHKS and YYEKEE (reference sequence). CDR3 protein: CASSVGRAYEQYF. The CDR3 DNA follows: TGTGCCAGCAGCGTGGGACGGGCCTACGAGCAGTACTTC.

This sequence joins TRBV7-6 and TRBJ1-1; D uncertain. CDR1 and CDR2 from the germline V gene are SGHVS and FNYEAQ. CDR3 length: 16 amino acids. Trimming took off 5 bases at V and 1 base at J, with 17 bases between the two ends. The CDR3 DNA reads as TGTGCCAGCAGCCTCTTTTCAGGCAGGCCGAACACTGAAGCTTTCTTT. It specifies CASSLFSGRPNTEAFF.

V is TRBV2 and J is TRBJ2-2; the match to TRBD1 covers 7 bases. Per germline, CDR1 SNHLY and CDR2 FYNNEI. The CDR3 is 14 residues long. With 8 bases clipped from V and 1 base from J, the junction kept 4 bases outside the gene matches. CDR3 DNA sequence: TGTGCCAGCGCCGGGACAGTGAACACCGGGGAGCTGTTTTTT. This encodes CASAGTVNTGELFF.

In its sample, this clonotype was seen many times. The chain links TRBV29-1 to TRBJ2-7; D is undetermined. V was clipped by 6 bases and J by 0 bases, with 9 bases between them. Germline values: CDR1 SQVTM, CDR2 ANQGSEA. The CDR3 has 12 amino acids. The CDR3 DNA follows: TGCAGCGTCCGAACGGACTCCTACGAGCAGTACTTC. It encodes CSVRTDSYEQYF.

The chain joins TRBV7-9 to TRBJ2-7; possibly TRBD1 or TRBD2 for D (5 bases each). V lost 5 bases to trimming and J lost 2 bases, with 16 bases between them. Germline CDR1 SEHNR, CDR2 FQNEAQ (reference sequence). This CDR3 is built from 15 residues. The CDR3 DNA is TGTGCCAGCAGCCTCCTCCGGGACGGACCCTACGAGCAGTACTTC. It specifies CASSLLRDGPYEQYF.

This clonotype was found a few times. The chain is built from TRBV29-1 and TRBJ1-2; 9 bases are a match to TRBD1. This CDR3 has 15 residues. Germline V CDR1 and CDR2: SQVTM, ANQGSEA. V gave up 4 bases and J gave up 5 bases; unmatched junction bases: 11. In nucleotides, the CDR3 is TGCAGCGTTGCGCAGGGACAGGGCAAAACTTATGGCTACACCTTC. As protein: CSVAQGQGKTYGYTF.

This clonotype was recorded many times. This CDR3 reads CSVERWGGDYGYTF. For the CDR3, the DNA is TGCAGCGTTGAGCGGTGGGGGGGGGACTATGGCTACACCTTC. The chain is built from TRBV29-1 and TRBJ1-2, with D perhaps TRBD1 (5 bases). This CDR3 has 14 amino acids. Germline V gene lookup returns CDR1 SQVTM and CDR2 ANQGSEA. V was trimmed by 3 bases and J by 3 bases, leaving 14 bases between them.

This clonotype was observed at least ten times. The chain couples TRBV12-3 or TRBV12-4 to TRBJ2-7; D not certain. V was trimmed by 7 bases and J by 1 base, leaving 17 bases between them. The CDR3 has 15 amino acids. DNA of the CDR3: TGTGCCAGCACCCACTCCTCCAGGCCTTCCTACGAGCAGTACTTC. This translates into CASTHSSRPSYEQYF.

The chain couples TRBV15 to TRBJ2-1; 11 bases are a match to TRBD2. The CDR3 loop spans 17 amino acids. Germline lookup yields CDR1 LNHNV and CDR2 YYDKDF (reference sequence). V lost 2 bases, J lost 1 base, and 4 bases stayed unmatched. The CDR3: CATSRQRTSGSYNEQFF. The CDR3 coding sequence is TGTGCCACCAGCAGACAGAGGACTAGCGGGTCCTACAATGAGCAGTTCTTC.

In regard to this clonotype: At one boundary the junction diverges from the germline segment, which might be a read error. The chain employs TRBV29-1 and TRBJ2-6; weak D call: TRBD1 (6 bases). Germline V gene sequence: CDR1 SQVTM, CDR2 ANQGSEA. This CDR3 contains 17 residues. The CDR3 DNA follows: TGCAGCGTTGAACAGGCAGGGGCGAGCTCTGGGGCCAACGTCCTGGCTTTC. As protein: CSVEQAGASSGANVLAF.

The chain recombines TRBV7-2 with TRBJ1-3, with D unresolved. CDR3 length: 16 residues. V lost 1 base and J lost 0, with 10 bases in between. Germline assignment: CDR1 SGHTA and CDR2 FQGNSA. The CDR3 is CASSLVVGTSGNTIYF. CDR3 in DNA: TGTGCCAGCAGCTTAGTTGTGGGAACCTCTGGAAACACCATATATTTT.

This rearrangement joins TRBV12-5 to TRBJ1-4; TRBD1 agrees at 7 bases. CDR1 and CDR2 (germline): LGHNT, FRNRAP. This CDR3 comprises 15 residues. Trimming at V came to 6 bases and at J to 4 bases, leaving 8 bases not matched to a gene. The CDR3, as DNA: TGTGCTAGTGGGTCAGGGGACAGTAATAATGAAAAACTGTTTTTT. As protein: CASGSGDSNNEKLFF.

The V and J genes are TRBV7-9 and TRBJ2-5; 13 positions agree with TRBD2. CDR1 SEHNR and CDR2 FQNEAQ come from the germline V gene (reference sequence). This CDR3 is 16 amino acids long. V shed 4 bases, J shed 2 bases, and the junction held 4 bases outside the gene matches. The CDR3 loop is CASSWTSGGNQETQYF. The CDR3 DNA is TGTGCCAGCAGCTGGACTAGCGGGGGTAATCAAGAGACCCAGTACTTC.

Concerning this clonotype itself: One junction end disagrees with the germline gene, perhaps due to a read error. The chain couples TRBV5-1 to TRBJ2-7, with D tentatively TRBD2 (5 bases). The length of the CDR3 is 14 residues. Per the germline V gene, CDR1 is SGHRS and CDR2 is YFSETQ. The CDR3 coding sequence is TGTGCCAGCAGCCGTTGGGAGCAGCCCTACGAGCAGTACTTC. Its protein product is CASSRWEQPYEQYF.

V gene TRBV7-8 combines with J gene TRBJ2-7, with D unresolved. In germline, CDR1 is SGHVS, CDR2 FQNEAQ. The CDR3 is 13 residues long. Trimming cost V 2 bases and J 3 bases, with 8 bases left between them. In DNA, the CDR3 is TGTGCCAGCAGCTTAAGGGCCGGCTACGAGCAGTACTTC. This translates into CASSLRAGYEQYF.

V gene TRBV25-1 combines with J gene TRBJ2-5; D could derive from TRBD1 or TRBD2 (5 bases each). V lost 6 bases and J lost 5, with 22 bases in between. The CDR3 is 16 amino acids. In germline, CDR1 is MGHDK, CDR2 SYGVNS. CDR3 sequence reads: CASSRNSGTRYETQYF. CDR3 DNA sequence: TGTGCCAGCAGCCGGAACTCCGGGACGCGCTACGAGACCCAGTACTTC.

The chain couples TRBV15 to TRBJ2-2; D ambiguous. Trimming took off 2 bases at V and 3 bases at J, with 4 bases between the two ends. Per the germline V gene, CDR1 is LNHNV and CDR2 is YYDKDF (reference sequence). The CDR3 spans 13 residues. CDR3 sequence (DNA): TGTGCCACCAGCAGATTGTACACCGGGGAGCTGTTTTTT. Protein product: CATSRLYTGELFF. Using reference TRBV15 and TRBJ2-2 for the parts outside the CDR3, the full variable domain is DAMVIQNPRYQVTQFGKPVTLSCSQTLNHNVMYWYQQKSSQAPKLLFHYYDKDFNNEADTPDNFQSRRPNTSFCFLDIRSPGLGDTAMYLCATSRLYTGELFFGEGSRLTVL.

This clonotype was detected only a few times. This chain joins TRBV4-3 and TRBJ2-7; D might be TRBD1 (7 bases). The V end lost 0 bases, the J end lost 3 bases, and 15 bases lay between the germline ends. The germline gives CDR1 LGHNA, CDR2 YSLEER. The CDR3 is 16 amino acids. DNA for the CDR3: TGCGCCAGCAGCCAAGATCGGGGGACAGCGAGCTACGAGCAGTACTTC. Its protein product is CASSQDRGTASYEQYF.

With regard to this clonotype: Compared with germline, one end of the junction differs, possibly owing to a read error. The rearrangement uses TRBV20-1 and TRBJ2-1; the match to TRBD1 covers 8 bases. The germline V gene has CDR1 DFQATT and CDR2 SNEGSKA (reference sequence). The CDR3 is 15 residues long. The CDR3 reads CSARGQGSSYNEQFF. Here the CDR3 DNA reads TGCAGTGCGAGAGGACAGGGAAGCTCCTACAATGAGCAGTTCTTC.